This TCR beta chain originates from a study of blood T cells in healthy people across ages. Study summary: Capturing about one barcoded beta molecule per two T cells was achieved by template switching.

For the second PCR, which ran for 7 to 11 cycles, a sample-barcoded 5' primer and a J-beta primer mix were used. Each single sample gave us at least 2.5 million CDR3-containing paired-end reads. Using its own MiXCR run on the 5' RACE reads, TCRdb lists one record per CDR3 protein. This sample has approximately 2,000,000 distinct CDR3 sequences; approximately 40% occur once, and the top ten carry roughly 23%. This clonotype was seen a handful of times. One end of the junction varies from germline; a read error may be responsible. This CDR3 spans 12 amino acids. Germline lookup yields CDR1 SGHTA and CDR2 FQGTGA. Donors were healthy Caucasian individuals from Russia aged roughly 6 to 90. PBMCs, at least 6 million per sample, were isolated.

This receptor was obtained from a human donor in good health. This chain connects TRBV7-3 to TRBJ2-5; the D is unclear. Sequencing was done on a sample of blood. The CDR3 sequence is CASSSTQGTQYF. The CDR3 DNA is TGTGCCAGCAGTTCTACTCAAGGGACCCAGTACTTC.